This TCR beta chain was captured by sequencing in a study of blood T cell repertoires in COVID-19. Study at large: Both acute and convalescent COVID-19 samples were obtained from the United States, Italy and Spain. Sources were T cells, B-cell-depleted T cells, or PBMCs; the material itself was cDNA or gDNA.

As handled by the study authors: The assay estimated nucleated cells by amplifying reference gene primers. The data were produced by immunoSEQ multiplex PCR, yet TCRdb's version contains in-frame clones alone and is incomplete. The DNA gave D and trimming, while V, J and clone size come from that table. The sample has 390,000 or so clones; about nine tenths are singletons. The sequencing sample was made of peripheral blood. The source of this sequence is a woman in her twenties or thirties with active or convalescent COVID-19.

CDR3 residues: CASSEGLDQPQHF. CDR3 nucleotide sequence: TGTGCCAGCAGTGAAGGACTTGATCAGCCCCAGCATTTT. This chain uses TRBV6-1 with TRBJ1-5; D uncertain. The V end was cut by 1 base, the J end by 5 bases, with 6 bases between. This CDR3 comprises 13 residues. From germline, CDR1 is MNHNS and CDR2 SASEGT.